The source of this T cell receptor beta chain is a study of OX40 agonist ivuxolimab in advanced cancers. In the study overall: Dose-escalation cases comprised hepatocellular carcinoma, melanoma, renal cell or head and neck cancer. Of mixed ages from roughly 23 to 85 and averaging approximately 60 years, the group was roughly 85% male. Regarding the study as a whole: The average count of expanded clones was higher among CD8+ T cells than among CD4+.

The germline V gene encodes CDR1 SGHTA and CDR2 FQGNSA. The CDR3 totals 13 residues. V was trimmed by 3 bases and J by 6 bases, leaving 9 bases between them. Using immunoSEQ multiplex PCR, the repertoire was profiled, and TCRdb retains in-frame clones only, with some absent. The sample lists over 55,000 clones, about 86% occurring once. Note on this clone: Its antigen is undetermined.

Autoimmune disease history or systemic immunosuppression barred patients. This specimen was CD4+ or CD8+ T cells sorted from blood, taken in a trial of the OX40 agonist ivuxolimab. This chain uses TRBV7-2 with TRBJ1-3; no firm D call. This clonotype was obtained from an adult with an advanced solid tumor such as melanoma, head and neck, liver or kidney cancer. For the CDR3, the DNA is TGTGCCAGCAGCTTTAGTGGTACAAACACCATATATTTT. Protein sequence: CASSFSGTNTIYF.